This T cell receptor (beta chain) was recovered during a study of immune evolution from preneoplasia to lung adenocarcinoma. Study observations and caveats: Compared with EGFR-mutant or double wild-type lesions, KRAS-mutant nodules were more clonal. Normal lung had the highest top T cell clone frequencies.

Points on this clone: The target antigen is unknown.

Between the mid-2010s and the late 2010s, patients underwent resection in Japan or China. Histologic diagnosis was independently verified by two lung pathologists. Repertoires were generated with immunoSEQ multiplex PCR, while TCRdb's copy carries only in-frame clones and drops some. Among 6,000 to 8,000 clones, under 85% were seen once, and the ten largest hold 5.5% to 7.5%. The V and J ends lost 5 bases and 12 bases, in that order; junction bases with no gene match: 10. Germline CDR1 and CDR2: LNHDA and SQIVND (reference sequence). CDR3 length: 14 residues. The receptor was derived from a person aged 50 or older with lung adenocarcinoma. The sample taken for sequencing was FFPE minimally invasive lung adenocarcinoma tissue. The genes are TRBV19 and TRBJ2-1, with 10 bases fitting TRBD2. The CDR3 DNA reads as TGTGCCAGTAGTCCCCCCGGGACTAGCGTTGGGCAGTTCTTC. Translating it yields CASSPPGTSVGQFF. Combining the CDR3 with reference TRBV19 and TRBJ2-1 gives the whole variable domain DGGITQSPKYLFRKEGQNVTLSCEQNLNHDAMYWYRQDPGQGLRLIYYSQIVNDFQKGDIAEGYSVSREKKESFPLTVTSAQKNPTAFYLCASSPPGTSVGQFFGPGTRLTVL.